This T cell receptor (beta chain) was obtained from a study of blood T cell repertoires in COVID-19 (dated by TCRdb to 2020 to 2022). As for the study more broadly: The collaborator samples originated in the United States, Italy and Spain and spanned the acute and convalescent phases of COVID-19. HLA class I and class II types, where available, came from metadata supplied by the sample provider rather than from assay-based typing. The dataset comprised deeply sampled blood TCRbeta repertoires from subjects exposed to, actively infected with, or recovered from COVID-19. Nearly every sample came with metadata listing a de-identified subject ID, COVID-19 status, age in years and sex. A freely available public database, intended as a resource for researchers studying the immune response to SARS-CoV-2, is where the repertoires were released. The material from the prospective study consisted of cDNA or gDNA derived from T cells, B-cell-depleted T cells, or PBMCs. The samples were drawn from the first 160 participants of the ongoing ImmuneRACE study and from 1,254 subjects provided by 6 global collaborators. Points the paper makes about the study in general: The quantity of clinical and demographic metadata differed by source and by participant and was supplied without curation.

TCRbeta CDR3 regions were amplified from genomic DNA by means of the immunoSEQ Assay, a bias-controlled multiplex PCR. For the original study's pipeline: The number of nucleated cells in each sample was estimated from the amplification of reference gene primers within the assay. To quantify the absolute abundance of each unique TCRbeta CDR3 rearrangement, sequence reads were collapsed and filtered. Productive Simpson clonality was computed per sample as the square root of Simpson's diversity index over productive rearrangements. Here the immuneACCESS table is served through TCRdb, limited to in-frame sequences with V and J called. Missing clones are a known gap in these copies; in checked studies unresolved V genes cover under half, and the rest lacks a known reason. Clone size and V and J calls were adopted from that table, with D and trimming inferred from the DNA. Recorded for this sample are 100,000 to 150,000 clones; about four fifths of them occurred a single time. The ten largest clones take up around 9.8% of the sample.

The collaborating institutions used their own protocols to collect whole blood in K2EDTA tubes. Collaborator samples were shipped for TCRbeta analysis as frozen whole blood, isolated PBMCs, or DNA extracted from either sample type. To note about this clone: The antigen it recognizes is unknown. No per-base quality is available; no much larger clone lies one base away.

Sequences LNHDA (CDR1) and SQIVND (CDR2) are obtained from the germline V gene (reference sequence). Germline trimming amounts to 5 bases on V and 1 base on J, with 8 as the count of junction bases outside the gene matches. The CDR3 numbers 16 residues from cysteine through phenylalanine. Only the CDR3 region is kept as DNA, spanning 48 bases read in frame from base 1. Material: peripheral blood. This TCR came from a man in his forties with active or convalescent COVID-19. The chain is assembled from TRBV19 and TRBJ2-3, and 8 bases in between align with TRBD2. The encoded CDR3 is CASSQLAGLGTDTQYF. The DNA sequence is as follows: TGTGCCAGTAGTCAATTAGCGGGGTTGGGCACAGATACGCAGTATTTT.